This T cell receptor beta chain was sequenced in a study of blood T cell repertoires in COVID-19. Study-level background: Collection of acute and convalescent COVID-19 samples took place in the United States, Italy and Spain. PBMCs, B-cell-depleted T cells, or T cells provided the cDNA or gDNA that made up the material.

CDR3 length equals 13 residues. V was shortened by 6 bases and J by 4 bases, with 10 bases between the two germline ends. This table comes from immunoSEQ multiplex PCR, and its TCRdb copy is limited to in-frame clones, with some not included. The sample lists about 160,000 clones, roughly 84% seen once, with less than 8% in the top ten. Enrollment of patients from Seattle took place during active infection, with longitudinal follow-up. This TCR came from a man older than 75 with COVID-19, enrolled during active disease. The chain links TRBV12-3 or TRBV12-4 to TRBJ1-5; D is undetermined. What was sequenced was peripheral blood. In nucleotides, the CDR3 is TGTGCCAGCAGCCTTACAATGAATCAGCCCCAGCATTTT. As protein: CASSLTMNQPQHF.